This T cell receptor (beta chain) is from a study of T cell responses to AZD1222 COVID-19 vaccine. Looking at the study overall: Timing groups of about 4 and about 12 weeks for second doses were pooled.

The CDR3 totals 16 residues. Germline V gives CDR1 SNHLY, CDR2 FYNNEI. Trimming pared 1 base from V and 2 bases from J, leaving 14 bases between. Data came from immunoSEQ multiplex PCR; TCRdb stores just in-frame clones and leaves some out. Among some 110,000 clones listed, 85% to 95% were seen once. This clone was seen a handful of times. The sequence was collected from an adult in good health. V is TRBV2 and J is TRBJ1-2; a weak D match, TRBD1 (6 bases). Sequenced here: peripheral blood, sampled on day 0 of AZD1222 vaccination. Written as DNA, the CDR3 is TGTGCCAGCAGTGAAGTTTTCTGGGGGCTAAACTATGGCTACACCTTC. It yields the protein CASSEVFWGLNYGYTF. The variable domain in full, completed from reference TRBV2 and TRBJ1-2, reads EPEVTQTPSHQVTQMGQEVILRCVPISNHLYFYWYRQILGQKVEFLVSFYNNEISEKSEIFDDQFSVERPDGSNFTLKIRSTKLEDSAMYFCASSEVFWGLNYGYTFGSGTRLTVV.